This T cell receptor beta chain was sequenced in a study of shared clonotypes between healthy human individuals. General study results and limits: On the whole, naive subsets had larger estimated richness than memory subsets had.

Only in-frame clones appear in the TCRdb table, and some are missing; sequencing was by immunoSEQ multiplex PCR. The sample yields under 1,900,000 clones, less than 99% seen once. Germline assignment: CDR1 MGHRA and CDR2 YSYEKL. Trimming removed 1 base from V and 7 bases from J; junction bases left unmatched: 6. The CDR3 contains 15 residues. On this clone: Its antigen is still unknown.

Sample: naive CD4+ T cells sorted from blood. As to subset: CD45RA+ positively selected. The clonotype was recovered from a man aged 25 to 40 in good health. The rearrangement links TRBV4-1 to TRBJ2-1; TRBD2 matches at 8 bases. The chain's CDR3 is CASSQGGLAGNEQFF. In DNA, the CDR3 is TGCGCCAGCAGCCAAGGCGGCCTAGCGGGTAATGAGCAGTTCTTC.